This TCR beta chain was documented in a study of T cells in Graves' hyperthyroidism and ophthalmopathy. Study-level information: It was at initial diagnosis, before any treatment, that peripheral blood was collected.

Ophthalmopathy patients showed a Clinical Activity Score of at least 3, NOSPECS grade of at least 4 and duration under 3 months. Researchers amplified the TCR beta CDR3 regions from RNA transcripts. A set of HTBI primers served as the primers for a first-round RT-PCR of the TCR CDR3. Using its own MiXCR run on the multiplex PCR reads, TCRdb lists one record per CDR3 protein. The sample contains over 450,000 distinct CDR3 sequences, 17% of which appear only once. CDR1 is LGHDT, CDR2 YNNKEL, per germline (reference sequence). The length of the CDR3 is 13 residues. Trimming cost V 7 bases and J 7 bases; bases outside gene matches: 6.

This clonotype was sampled from a woman aged 18-29 years with Graves' ophthalmopathy. The chain employs TRBV3-1 and TRBJ2-7; 11 bases align to TRBD1. The specimen was blood. CDR3: CASKGQGADEQYF. For the CDR3, the DNA is TGTGCCAGCAAAGGACAGGGGGCAGATGAGCAGTACTTC.